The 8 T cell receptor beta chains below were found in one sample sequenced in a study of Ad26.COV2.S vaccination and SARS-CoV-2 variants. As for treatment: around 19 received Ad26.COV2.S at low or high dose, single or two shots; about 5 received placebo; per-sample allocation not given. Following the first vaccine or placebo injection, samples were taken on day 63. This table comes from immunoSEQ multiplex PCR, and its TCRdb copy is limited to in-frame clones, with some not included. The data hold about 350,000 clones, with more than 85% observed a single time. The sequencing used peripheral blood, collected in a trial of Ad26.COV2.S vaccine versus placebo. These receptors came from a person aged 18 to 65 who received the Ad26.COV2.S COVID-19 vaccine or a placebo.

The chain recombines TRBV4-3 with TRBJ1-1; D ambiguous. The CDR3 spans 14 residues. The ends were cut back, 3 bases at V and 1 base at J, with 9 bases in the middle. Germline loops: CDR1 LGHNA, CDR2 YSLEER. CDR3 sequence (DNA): TGCGCCAGCAGCCAGGAGAATACGAACACTGAAGCTTTCTTT. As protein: CASSQENTNTEAFF.

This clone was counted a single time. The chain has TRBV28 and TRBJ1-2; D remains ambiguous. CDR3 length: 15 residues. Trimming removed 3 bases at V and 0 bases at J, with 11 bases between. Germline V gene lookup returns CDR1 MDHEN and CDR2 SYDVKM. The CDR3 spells CASSFVARANYGYTF. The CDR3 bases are TGTGCCAGCAGTTTTGTGGCGCGAGCTAACTATGGCTACACCTTC.

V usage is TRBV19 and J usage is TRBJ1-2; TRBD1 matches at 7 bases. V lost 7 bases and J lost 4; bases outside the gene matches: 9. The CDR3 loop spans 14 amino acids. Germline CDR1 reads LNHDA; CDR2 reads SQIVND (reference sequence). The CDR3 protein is CASNTQGFGYGYTF. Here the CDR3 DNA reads TGTGCCAGTAATACACAGGGGTTTGGCTATGGCTACACCTTC.

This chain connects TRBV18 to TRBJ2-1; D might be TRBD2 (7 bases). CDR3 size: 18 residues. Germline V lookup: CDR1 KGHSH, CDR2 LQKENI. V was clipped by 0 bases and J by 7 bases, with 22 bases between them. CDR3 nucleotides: TGTGCCAGCTCACCACCCCAAGGTGGTGGGGGGGCCAGGAATGAGCAGTTCTTC. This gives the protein CASSPPQGGGGARNEQFF.

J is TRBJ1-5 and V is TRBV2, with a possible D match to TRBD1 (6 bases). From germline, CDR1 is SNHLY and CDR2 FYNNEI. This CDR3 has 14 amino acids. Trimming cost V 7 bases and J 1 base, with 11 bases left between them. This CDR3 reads CASKGDGSNQPQHF. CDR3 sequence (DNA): TGTGCCAGCAAGGGGGACGGAAGCAATCAGCCCCAGCATTTT.

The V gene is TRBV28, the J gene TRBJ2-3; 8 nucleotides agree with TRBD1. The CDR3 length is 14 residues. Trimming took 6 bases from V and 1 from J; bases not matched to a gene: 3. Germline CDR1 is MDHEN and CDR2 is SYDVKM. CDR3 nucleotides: TGTGCCAGCAGCAACAGGGGGGGCACAGATACGCAGTATTTT. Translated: CASSNRGGTDTQYF.

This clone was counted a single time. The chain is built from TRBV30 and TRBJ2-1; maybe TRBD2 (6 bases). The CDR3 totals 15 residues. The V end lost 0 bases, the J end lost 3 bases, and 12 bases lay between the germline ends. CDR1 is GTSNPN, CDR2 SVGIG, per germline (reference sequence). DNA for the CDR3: TGTGCCTGGAGTGTCGGGGGTTCGGGCTACAATGAGCAGTTCTTC. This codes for CAWSVGGSGYNEQFF.

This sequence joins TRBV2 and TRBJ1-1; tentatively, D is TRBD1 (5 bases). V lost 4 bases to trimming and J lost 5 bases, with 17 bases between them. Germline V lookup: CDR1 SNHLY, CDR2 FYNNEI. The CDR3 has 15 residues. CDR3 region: CASSGAFGGGTEAFF. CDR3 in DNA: TGTGCCAGCAGTGGTGCGTTCGGGGGAGGGACTGAAGCTTTCTTT.